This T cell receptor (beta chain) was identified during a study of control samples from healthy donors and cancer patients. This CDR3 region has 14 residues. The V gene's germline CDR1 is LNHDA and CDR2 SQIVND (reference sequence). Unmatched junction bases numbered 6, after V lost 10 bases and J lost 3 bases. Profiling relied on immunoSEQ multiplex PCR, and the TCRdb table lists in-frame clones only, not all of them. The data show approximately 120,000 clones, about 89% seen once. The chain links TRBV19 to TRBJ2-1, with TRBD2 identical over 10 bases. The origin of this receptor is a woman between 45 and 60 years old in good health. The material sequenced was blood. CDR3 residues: CATTSSGGYNEQFF. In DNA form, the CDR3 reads TGTGCCACCACATCTAGCGGGGGCTACAATGAGCAGTTCTTC.